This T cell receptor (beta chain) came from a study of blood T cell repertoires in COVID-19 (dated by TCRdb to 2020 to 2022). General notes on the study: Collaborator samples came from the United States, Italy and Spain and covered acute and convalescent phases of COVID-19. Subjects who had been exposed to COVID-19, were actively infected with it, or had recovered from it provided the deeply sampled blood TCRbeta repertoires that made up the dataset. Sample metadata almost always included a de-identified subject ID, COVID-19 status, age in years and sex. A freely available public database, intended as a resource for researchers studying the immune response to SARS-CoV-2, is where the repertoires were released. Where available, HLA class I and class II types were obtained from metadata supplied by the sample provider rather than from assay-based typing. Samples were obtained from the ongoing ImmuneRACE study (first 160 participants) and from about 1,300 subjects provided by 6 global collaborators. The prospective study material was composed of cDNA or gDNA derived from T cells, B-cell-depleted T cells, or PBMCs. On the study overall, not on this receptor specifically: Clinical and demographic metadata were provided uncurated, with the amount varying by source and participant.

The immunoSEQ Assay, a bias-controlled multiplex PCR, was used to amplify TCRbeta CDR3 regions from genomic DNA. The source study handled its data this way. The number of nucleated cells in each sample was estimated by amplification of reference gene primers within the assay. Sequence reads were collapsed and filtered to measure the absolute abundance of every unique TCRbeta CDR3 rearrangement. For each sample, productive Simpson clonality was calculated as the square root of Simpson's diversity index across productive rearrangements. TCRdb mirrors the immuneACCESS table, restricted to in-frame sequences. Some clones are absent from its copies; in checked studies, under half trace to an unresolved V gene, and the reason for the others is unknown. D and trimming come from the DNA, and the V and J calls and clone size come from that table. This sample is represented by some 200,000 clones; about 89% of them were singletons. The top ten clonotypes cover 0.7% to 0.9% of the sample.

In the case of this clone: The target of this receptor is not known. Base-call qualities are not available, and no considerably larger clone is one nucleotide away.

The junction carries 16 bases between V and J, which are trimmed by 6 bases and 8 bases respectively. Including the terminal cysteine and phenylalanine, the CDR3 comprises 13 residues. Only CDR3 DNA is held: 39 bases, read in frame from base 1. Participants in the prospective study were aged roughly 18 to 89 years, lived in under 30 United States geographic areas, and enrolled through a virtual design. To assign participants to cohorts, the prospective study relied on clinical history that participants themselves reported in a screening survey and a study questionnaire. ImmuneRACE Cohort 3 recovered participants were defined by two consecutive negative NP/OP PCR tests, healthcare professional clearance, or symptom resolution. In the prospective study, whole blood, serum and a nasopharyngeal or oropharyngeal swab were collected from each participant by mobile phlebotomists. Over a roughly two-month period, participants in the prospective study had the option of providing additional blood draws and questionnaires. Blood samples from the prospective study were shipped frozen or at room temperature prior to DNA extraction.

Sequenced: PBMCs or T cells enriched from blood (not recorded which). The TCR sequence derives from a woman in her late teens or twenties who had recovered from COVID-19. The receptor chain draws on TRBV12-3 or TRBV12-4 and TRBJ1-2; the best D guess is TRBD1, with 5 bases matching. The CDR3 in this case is CASSPPGVEGYTF. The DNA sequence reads TGTGCCAGCAGCCCACCGGGGGTGGAGGGCTACACCTTC.